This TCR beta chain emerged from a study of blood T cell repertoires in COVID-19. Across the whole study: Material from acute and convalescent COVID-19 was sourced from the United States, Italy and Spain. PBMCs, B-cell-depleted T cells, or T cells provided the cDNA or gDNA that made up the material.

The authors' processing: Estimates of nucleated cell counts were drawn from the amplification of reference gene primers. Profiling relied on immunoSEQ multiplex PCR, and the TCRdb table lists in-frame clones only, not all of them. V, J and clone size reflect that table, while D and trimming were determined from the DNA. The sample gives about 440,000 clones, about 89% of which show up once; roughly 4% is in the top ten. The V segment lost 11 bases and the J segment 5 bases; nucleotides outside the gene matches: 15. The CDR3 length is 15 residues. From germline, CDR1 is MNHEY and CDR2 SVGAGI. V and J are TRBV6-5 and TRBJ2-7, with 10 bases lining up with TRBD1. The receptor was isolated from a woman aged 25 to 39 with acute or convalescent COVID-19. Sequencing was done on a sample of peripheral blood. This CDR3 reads CASQSSGQGRHEQYF. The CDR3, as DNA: TGTGCCTCACAATCCTCGGGACAGGGGAGGCACGAGCAGTACTTC.